This TCR beta chain was sequenced in a study of CD8 T cells in ankylosing spondylitis. Each CDR3 protein gets one entry after TCRdb re-called the 5' RACE reads with MiXCR. The sample holds about 270,000 distinct CDR3 sequences, roughly 32% seen once. The CDR3 sequence is 14 residues long. J lost 3 bases, V lost 4 bases, and 2 bases had no gene match. The germline CDR1 and CDR2 sequences are SGHAT and FQNNGV. The rearrangement uses TRBV11-2 and TRBJ2-2; 7 bases fit TRBD1. Sequencing was performed on blood, either unsorted or a sorted T cell fraction (not recorded which). The TCR comes from a male donor with ankylosing spondylitis or in good health (not recorded which). CDR3: CASSSTGDTGELFF. CDR3 coding DNA: TGTGCCAGCAGCTCTACAGGGGACACCGGGGAGCTGTTTTTT.